The rows below give T cell receptor beta chains drawn from one sample of a study of T cell responses to AZD1222 COVID-19 vaccine. Libraries were prepared by immunoSEQ multiplex PCR; TCRdb keeps only in-frame clonotypes and omits some of them. The repertoire consists of roughly 100,000 clones, with 88% occurring once and the leading ten covering 20%. Source: peripheral blood, taken on day 0 of AZD1222 vaccination. The source is an adult in good health. Both conserved end residues are part of each CDR3.

>TRBV10-3|TRBJ2-7
CAISESNPAIYEQYF
>TRBV2|TRBJ2-1
CASSPTTSGIKNEQFF
>TRBV18|TRBJ1-1
CASSPRTGGDEGNTEAFF
>TRBV18|TRBJ1-1
CASANTEAFF
>TRBV10-3|TRBJ1-6
CATTERDYSPLHF
>TRBV12-3/TRBV12-4|TRBJ2-2
CASDETNTGELFF
>TRBV3-1/TRBV3-2|TRBJ1-1
CASSQVQGNTEAFF
>TRBV6-6|TRBJ2-1
CASSSLSGGAGNEQFF
>TRBV18|TRBJ2-5
CASSPLLDQETQYF
>TRBV4-3|TRBJ2-3
CASSQVAAGGPTQYF
>TRBV2|TRBJ1-1
CASSPRTANTEAFF
>TRBV12-5|TRBJ2-7
CASGLVSLGGRAGEQYF
>TRBV28|TRBJ1-1
CASSTVGRRNTEAFF
>TRBV19|TRBJ1-1
CASSIDRDVPEAFF
>TRBV5-4|TRBJ2-4
CASSLGGDLAKNIQYF
>TRBV29-1|TRBJ1-1
CSVDRGGTEAFF
>TRBV6-1|TRBJ2-1
CASSENQLDNEQFF
>TRBV10-3|TRBJ2-7
CAIRPGQGASGSSYEQYF
>TRBV7-3|TRBJ1-1
CASSSPPGDTEAFF
>TRBV14|TRBJ1-3
CASSHGGGYGNTIYF
>TRBV29-1|TRBJ1-1
CSVDSRGGEAFF
>TRBV9|TRBJ2-3
CASSVATDTQYF
>TRBV9|TRBJ2-3
CASSVLPPGQGTDTQYF
>TRBV9|TRBJ2-2
CASSAQGTGNTGELFF
>TRBV12-3/TRBV12-4|TRBJ2-2
CASSRQGLGELFF
>TRBV28|TRBJ1-1
CASSFSLRGAEAFF
>TRBV6-6|TRBJ1-2
CASKNNYGYTF
>TRBV7-6|TRBJ2-7
CASSLAAGQGEYYEQYF
>TRBV10-2|TRBJ2-7
CASKAGYLSYEQYF
>TRBV5-6|TRBJ1-5
CASSYGGGIQPQHF
>TRBV6-4|TRBJ1-2
CASSEGVGPNYGYTF
>TRBV29-1|TRBJ2-3
CSVAPPGLGTDTQYF
>TRBV25-1|TRBJ1-2
CASSARTLDGYTF
>TRBV3-1/TRBV3-2|TRBJ1-1
CASSQVPGPNTEAFF
>TRBV7-2|TRBJ1-2
CASSSASGDYGYTF
>TRBV4-1|TRBJ2-3
CASSQDPGADTQYF
>TRBV29-1|TRBJ2-3
CSVDPRGQQTDTQYF
>TRBV11-2|TRBJ2-7
CASSFGQGLSYEQYF
>TRBV28|TRBJ1-5
CASSSGQGQNQPQHF
>TRBV4-3|TRBJ1-2
CASRPRLTDRGRDGYTF
>TRBV11-2|TRBJ1-1
CASSLGGFAEAFF
>TRBV28|TRBJ2-1
CASRPSGLADPSDNEQFF
>TRBV9|TRBJ2-5
CASSGTSAGTQYF
>TRBV6-6|TRBJ2-2
CASRAPGLEHWELFF
>TRBV27|TRBJ1-1
CASSFTGLNTEAFF
>TRBV20-1|TRBJ1-4
CSASNPRATNEKLFF
>TRBV5-5|TRBJ2-5
CASSLSVETQYF
>TRBV27|TRBJ2-7
CASSLSSATEQYF